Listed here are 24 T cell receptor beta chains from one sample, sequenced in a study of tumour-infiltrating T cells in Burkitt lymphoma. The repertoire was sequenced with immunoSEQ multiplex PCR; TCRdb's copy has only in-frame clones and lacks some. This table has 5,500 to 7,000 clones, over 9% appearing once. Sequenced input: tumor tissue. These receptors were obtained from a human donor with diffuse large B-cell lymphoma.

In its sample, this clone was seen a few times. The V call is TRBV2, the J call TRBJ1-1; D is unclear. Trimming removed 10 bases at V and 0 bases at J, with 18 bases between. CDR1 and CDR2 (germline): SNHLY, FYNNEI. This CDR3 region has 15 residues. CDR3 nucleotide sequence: TGTGCCAACAGCATCGATCCAGACTTGAACACTGAAGCTTTCTTT. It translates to CANSIDPDLNTEAFF.

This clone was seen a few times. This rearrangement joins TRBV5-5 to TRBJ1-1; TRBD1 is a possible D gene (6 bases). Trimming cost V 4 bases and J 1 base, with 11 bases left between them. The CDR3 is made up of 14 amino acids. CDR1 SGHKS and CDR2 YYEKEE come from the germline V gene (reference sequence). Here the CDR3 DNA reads TGTGCCAGCAGCCAGGACAGCACGAACACTGAAGCTTTCTTT. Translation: CASSQDSTNTEAFF.

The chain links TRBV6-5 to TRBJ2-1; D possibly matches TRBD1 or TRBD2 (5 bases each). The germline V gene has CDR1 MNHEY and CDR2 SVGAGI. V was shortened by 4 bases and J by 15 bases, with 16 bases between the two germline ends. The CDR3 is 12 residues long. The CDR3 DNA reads TGTGCCAGCAGTTCTGGGACCTTCCGGCGGTTCTTC. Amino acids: CASSSGTFRRFF.

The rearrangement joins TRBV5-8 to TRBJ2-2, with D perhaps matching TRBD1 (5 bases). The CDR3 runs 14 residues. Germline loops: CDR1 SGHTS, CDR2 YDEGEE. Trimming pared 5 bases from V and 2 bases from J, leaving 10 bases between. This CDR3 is CASSRGFNTGELFF. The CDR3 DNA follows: TGTGCCAGCAGTAGGGGATTTAACACCGGGGAGCTGTTTTTT.

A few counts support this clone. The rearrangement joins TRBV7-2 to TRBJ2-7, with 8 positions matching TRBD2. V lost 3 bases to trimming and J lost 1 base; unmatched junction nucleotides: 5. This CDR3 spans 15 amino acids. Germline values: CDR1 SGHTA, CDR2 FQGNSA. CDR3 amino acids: CASSFLAGYSYEQYF. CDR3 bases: TGTGCCAGCAGCTTTCTAGCGGGCTATTCCTACGAGCAGTACTTC.

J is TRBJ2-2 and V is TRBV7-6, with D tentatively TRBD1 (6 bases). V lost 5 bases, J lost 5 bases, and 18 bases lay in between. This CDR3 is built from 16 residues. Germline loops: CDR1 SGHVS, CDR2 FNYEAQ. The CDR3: CASSHFKGGRTGELFF. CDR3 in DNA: TGTGCCAGCAGCCACTTTAAAGGGGGACGGACCGGGGAGCTGTTTTTT.

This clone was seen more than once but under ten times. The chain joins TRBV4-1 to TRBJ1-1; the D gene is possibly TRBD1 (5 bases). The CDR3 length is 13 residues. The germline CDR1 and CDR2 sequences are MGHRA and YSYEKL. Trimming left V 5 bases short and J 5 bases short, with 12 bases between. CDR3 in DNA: TGCGCCAGCAGCTTTCCGGGGGGAACTGAAGCTTTCTTT. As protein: CASSFPGGTEAFF.

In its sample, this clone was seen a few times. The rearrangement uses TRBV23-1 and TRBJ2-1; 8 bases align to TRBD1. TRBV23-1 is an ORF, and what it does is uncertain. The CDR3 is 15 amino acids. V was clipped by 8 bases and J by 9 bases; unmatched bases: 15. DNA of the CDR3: TGCGCCAGCTCCGCTCAGGGGGCGCGTTTGGGTGAGCAGTTCTTC. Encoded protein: CASSAQGARLGEQFF.

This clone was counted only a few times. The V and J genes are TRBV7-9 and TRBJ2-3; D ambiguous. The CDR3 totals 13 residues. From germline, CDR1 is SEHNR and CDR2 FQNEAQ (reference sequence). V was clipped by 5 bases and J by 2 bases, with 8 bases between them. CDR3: CASSQQNTDTQYF. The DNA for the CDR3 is TGTGCCAGCAGCCAACAGAACACAGATACGCAGTATTTT.

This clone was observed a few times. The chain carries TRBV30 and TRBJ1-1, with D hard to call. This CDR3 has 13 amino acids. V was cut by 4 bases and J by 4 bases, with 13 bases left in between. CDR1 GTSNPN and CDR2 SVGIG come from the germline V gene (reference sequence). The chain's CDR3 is CAWTRRSVTEAFF. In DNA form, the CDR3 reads TGTGCCTGGACTCGCCGCTCCGTCACTGAAGCTTTCTTT.

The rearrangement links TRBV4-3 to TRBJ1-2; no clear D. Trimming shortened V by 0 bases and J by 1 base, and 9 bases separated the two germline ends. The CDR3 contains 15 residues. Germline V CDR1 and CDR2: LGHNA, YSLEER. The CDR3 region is CASSQELGNNYGYTF. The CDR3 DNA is TGCGCCAGCAGCCAAGAACTAGGAAATAACTATGGCTACACCTTC.

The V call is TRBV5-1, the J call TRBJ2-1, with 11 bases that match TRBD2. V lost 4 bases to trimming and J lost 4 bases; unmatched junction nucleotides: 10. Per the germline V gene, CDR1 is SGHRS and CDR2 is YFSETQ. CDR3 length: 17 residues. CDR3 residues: CASSPYSSGGLYNEQFF. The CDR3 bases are TGCGCCAGCAGCCCTTACTCTAGCGGGGGGCTATACAATGAGCAGTTCTTC.

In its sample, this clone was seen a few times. CDR3 in DNA: TGTGCCATCAGTGGTTCTGATGAAAAACTGTTTTTT. Amino acids: CAISGSDEKLFF. The chain combines TRBV10-3 with TRBJ1-4; D ambiguous. This CDR3 comprises 12 residues. Germline values: CDR1 ENHRY, CDR2 SYGVKD. Between the trimmed V and J ends, which lost 4 bases and 6 bases, there was a span of 6 bases.

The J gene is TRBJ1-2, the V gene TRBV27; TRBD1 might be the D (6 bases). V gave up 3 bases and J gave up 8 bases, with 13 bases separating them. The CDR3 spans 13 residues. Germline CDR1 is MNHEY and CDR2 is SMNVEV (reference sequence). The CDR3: CASSFLDSKGYTF. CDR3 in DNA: TGTGCCAGCAGTTTTTTGGACAGTAAGGGCTACACCTTC.

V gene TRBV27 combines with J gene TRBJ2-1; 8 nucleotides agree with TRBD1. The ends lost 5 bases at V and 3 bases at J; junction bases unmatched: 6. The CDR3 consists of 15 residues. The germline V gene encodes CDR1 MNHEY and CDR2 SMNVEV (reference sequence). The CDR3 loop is CASSRRDRHYNEQFF. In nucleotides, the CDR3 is TGTGCCAGCAGTCGCCGGGACAGGCACTACAATGAGCAGTTCTTC.

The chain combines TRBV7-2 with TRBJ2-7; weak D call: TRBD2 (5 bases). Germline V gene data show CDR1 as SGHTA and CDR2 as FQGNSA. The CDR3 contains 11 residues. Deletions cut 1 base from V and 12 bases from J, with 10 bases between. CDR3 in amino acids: CASSLDLAWYF. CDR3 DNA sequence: TGTGCCAGCAGCTTAGATTTAGCGTGGTACTTC.

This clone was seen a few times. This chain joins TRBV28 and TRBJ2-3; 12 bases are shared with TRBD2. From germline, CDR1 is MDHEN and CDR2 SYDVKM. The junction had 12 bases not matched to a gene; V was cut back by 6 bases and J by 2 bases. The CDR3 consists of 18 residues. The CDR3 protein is CASSLAPRLAGDTDTQYF. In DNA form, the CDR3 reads TGTGCCAGCAGCCTTGCCCCCCGACTAGCGGGGGACACAGATACGCAGTATTTT.

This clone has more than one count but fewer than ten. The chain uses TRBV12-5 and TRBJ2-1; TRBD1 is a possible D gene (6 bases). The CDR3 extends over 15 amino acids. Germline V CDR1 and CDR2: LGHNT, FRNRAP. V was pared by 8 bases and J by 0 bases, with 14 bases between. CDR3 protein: CASTEQGGSYNEQFF. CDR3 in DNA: TGTGCTAGTACCGAACAGGGCGGCTCCTACAATGAGCAGTTCTTC.

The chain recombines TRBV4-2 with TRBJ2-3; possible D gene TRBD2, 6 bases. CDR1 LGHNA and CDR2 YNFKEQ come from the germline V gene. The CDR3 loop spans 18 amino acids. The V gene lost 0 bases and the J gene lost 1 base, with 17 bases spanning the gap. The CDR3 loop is CASSQDSGTAGRTDTQYF. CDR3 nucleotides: TGTGCCAGCAGCCAAGATTCGGGAACGGCGGGACGCACAGATACGCAGTATTTT.

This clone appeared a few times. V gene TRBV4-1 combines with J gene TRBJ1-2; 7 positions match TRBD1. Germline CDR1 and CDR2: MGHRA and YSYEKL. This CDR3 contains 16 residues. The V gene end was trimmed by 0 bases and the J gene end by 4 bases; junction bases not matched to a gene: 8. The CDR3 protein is CASSQDPGGRFYGYTF. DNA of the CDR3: TGCGCCAGCAGCCAAGACCCAGGGGGGAGGTTCTATGGCTACACCTTC.

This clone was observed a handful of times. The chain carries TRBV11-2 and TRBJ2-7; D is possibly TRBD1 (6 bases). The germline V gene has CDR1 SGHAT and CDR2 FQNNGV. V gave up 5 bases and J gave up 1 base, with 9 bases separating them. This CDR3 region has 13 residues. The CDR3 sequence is CASSVGHSYEQYF. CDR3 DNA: TGTGCCAGCAGCGTGGGACATTCCTACGAGCAGTACTTC. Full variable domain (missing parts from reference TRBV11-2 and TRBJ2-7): EAGVAQSPRYKIIEKRQSVAFWCNPISGHATLYWYQQILGQGPKLLIQFQNNGVVDDSQLPKDRFSAERLKGVDSTLKIQPAKLEDSAVYLCASSVGHSYEQYFGPGTRLTVT.

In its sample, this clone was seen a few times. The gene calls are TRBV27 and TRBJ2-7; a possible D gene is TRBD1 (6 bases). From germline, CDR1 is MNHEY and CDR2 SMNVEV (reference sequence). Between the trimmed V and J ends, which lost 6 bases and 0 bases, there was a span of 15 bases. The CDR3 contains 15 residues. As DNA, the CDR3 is TGTGCCAGCAGCAAGGGGGACCGGAGCTCCTACGAGCAGTACTTC. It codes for CASSKGDRSSYEQYF.

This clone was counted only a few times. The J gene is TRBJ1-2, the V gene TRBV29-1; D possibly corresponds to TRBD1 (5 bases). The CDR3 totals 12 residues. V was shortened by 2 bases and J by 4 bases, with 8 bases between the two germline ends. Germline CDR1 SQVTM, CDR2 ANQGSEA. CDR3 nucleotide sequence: TGCAGCGTTGAAACGGGGGTCTATGGCTACACCTTC. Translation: CSVETGVYGYTF.

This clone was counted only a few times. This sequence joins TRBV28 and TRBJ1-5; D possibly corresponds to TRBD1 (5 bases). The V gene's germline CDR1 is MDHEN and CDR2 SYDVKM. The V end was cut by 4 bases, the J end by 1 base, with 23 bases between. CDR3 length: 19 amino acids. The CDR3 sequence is CASSSPGTESTGSNQPQHF. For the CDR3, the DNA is TGTGCCAGCAGTTCCCCCGGGACTGAGTCCACTGGGAGCAATCAGCCCCAGCATTTT.